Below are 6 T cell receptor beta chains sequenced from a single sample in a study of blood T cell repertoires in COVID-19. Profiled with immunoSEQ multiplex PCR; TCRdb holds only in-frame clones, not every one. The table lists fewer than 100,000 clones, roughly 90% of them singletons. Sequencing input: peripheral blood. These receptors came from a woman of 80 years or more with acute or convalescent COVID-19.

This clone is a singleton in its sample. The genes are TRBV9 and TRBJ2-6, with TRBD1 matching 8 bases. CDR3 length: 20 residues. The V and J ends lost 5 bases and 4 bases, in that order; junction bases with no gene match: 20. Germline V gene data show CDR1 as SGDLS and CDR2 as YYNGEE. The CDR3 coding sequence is TGTGCCAGCAGTCACCCCCTCAGACAGGGGATGGCGCTCGGGGCCAACGTCCTGACTTTC. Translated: CASSHPLRQGMALGANVLTF.

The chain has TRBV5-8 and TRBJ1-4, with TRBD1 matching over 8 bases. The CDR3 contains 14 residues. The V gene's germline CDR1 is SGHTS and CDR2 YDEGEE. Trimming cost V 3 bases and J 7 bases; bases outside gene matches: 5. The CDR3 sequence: CASSSDRVGEKLFF. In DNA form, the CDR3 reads TGTGCCAGCAGCTCGGACAGGGTCGGTGAAAAACTGTTTTTT.

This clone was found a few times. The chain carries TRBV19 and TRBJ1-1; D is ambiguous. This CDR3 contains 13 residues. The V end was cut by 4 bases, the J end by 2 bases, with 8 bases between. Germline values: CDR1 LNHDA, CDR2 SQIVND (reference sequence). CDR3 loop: CASSTQTNTEAFF. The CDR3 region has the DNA TGTGCCAGTAGTACCCAGACTAACACTGAAGCTTTCTTT.

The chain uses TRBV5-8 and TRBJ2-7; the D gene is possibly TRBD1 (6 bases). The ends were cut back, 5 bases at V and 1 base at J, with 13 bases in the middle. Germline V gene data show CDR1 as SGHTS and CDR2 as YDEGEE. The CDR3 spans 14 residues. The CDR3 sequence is CASSRDTISYEQYF. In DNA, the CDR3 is TGTGCCAGCAGTCGGGACACCATATCCTACGAGCAGTACTTC.

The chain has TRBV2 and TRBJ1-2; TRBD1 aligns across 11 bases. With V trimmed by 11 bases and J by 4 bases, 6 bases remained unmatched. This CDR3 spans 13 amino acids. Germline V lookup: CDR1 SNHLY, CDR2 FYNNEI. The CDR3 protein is CAGDRGSGYGYTF. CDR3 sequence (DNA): TGTGCCGGGGACAGGGGGTCAGGCTATGGCTACACCTTC.

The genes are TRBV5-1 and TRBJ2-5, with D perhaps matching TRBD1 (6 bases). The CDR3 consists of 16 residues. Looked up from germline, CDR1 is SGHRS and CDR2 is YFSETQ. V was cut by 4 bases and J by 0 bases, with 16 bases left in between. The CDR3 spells CASSNLGGLYQETQYF. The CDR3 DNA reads TGCGCCAGCAGCAACCTAGGGGGTTTGTACCAAGAGACCCAGTACTTC. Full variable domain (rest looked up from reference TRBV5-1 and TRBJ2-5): KAGVTQTPRYLIKTRGQQVTLSCSPISGHRSVSWYQQTPGQGLQFLFEYFSETQRNKGNFPGRFSGRQFSNSRSEMNVSTLELGDSALYLCASSNLGGLYQETQYFGPGTRLLVL.